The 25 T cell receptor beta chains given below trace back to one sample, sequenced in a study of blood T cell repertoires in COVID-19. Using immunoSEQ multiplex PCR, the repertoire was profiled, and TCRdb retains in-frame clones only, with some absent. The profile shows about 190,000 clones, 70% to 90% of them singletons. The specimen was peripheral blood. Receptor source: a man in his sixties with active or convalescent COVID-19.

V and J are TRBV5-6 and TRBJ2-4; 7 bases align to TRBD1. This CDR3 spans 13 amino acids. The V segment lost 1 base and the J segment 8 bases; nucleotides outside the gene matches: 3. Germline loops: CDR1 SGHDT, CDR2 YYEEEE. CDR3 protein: CASSLRQGDIQYF. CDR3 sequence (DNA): TGTGCCAGCAGCTTGAGGCAGGGGGACATTCAGTACTTC.

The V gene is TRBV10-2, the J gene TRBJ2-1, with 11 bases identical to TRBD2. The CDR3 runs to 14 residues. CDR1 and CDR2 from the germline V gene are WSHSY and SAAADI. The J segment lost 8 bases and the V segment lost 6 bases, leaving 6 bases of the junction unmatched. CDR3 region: CASRSSGGAYEQFF. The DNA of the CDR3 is TGCGCCAGCAGGAGTAGCGGGGGGGCCTATGAGCAGTTCTTC.

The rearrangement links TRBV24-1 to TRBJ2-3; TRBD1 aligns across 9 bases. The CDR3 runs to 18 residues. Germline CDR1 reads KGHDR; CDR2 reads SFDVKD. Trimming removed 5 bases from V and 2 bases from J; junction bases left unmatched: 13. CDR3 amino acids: CATSGPPTGTGNTDTQYF. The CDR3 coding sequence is TGTGCCACCAGTGGGCCACCTACCGGGACAGGGAACACAGATACGCAGTATTTT.

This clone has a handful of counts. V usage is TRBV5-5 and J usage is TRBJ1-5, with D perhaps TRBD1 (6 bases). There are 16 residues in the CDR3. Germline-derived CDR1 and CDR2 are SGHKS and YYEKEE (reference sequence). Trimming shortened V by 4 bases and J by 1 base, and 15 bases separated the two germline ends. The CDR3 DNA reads TGTGCCAGCAGCCTGGGGGGACACGGAAGCAATCAGCCCCAGCATTTT. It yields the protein CASSLGGHGSNQPQHF.

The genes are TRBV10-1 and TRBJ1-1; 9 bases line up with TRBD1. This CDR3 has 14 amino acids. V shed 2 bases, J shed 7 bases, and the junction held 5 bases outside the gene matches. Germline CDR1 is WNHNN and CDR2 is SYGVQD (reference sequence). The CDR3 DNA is TGCGCCAGCAGTGAGAACAGGGGGCTAAGTGAAGCTTTCTTT. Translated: CASSENRGLSEAFF.

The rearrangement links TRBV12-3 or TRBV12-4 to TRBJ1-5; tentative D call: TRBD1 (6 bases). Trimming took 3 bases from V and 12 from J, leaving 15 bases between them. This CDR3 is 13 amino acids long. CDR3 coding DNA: TGTGCCAGCAGTTTCGGTGCGCGGGGGCACCAGCATTTT. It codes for CASSFGARGHQHF.

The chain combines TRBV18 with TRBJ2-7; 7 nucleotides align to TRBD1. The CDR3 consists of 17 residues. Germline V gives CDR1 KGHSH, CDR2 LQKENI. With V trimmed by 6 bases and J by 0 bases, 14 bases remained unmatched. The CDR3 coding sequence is TGTGCCAGCTCCCCCAATTCGGTCCGGACAGGCTCCTACGAGCAGTACTTC. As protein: CASSPNSVRTGSYEQYF.

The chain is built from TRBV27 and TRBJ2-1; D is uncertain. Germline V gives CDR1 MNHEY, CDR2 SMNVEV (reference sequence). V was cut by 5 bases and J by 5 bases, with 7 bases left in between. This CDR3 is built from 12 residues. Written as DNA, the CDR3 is TGTGCCAGCAGTGCCGGTAACAATGAGCAGTTCTTC. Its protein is CASSAGNNEQFF.

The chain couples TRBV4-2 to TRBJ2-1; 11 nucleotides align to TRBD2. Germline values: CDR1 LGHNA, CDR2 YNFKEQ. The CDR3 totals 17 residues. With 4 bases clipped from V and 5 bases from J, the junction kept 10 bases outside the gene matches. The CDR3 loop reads CASSPMASGGFHNEQFF. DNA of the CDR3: TGTGCCAGCAGCCCGATGGCTAGCGGGGGGTTCCACAATGAGCAGTTCTTC.

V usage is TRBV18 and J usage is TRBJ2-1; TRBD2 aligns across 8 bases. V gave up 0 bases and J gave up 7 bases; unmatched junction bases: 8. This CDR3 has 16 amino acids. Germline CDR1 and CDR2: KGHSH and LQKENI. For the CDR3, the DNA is TGTGCCAGCTCACCACCGGGTAGGACTAGCAAGAATGAGCAGTTCTTC. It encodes CASSPPGRTSKNEQFF.

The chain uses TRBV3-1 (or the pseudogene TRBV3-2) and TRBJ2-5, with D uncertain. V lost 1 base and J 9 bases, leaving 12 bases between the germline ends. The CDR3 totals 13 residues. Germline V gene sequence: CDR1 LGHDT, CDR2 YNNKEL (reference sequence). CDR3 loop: CASSQVELRAQYF. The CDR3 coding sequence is TGTGCCAGCAGCCAAGTCGAACTAAGAGCCCAGTACTTC.

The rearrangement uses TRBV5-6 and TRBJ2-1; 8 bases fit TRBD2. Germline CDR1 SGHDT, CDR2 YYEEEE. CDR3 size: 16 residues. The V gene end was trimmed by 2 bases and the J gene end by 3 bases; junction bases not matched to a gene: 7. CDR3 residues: CASSLLRGGGYNEQFF. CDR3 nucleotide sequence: TGTGCCAGCAGCTTACTACGGGGGGGCGGCTACAATGAGCAGTTCTTC.

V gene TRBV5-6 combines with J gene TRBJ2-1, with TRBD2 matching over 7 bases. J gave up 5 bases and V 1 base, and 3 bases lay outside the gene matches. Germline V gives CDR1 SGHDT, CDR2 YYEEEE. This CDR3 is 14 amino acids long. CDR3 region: CASSLRGVDNEQFF. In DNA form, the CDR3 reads TGTGCCAGCAGCTTGCGGGGGGTCGACAATGAGCAGTTCTTC.

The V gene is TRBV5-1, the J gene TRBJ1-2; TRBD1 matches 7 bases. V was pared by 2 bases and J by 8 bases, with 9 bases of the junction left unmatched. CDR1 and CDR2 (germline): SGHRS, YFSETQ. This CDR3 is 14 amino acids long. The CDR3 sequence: CASSFLQGGLGYTF. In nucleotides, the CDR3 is TGCGCCAGCAGCTTCCTGCAGGGGGGATTAGGCTACACCTTC.

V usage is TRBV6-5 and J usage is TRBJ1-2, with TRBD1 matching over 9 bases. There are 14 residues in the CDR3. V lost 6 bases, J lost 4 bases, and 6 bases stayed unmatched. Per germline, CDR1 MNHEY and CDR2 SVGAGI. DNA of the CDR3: TGTGCCAGCAGGTGGGGACAGGGAGGCTATGGCTACACCTTC. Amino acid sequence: CASRWGQGGYGYTF.

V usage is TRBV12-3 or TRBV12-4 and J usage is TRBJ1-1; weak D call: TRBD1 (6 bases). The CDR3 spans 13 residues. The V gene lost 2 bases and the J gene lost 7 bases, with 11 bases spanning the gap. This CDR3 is CASSLKGESEAFF. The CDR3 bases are TGTGCCAGCAGTTTAAAGGGGGAAAGTGAAGCTTTCTTT.

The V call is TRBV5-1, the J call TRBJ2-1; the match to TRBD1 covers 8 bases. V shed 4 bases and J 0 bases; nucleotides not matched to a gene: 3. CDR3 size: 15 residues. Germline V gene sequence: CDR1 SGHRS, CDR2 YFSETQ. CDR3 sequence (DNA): TGCGCCAGCAGCATGACAGGGGACTCCTACAATGAGCAGTTCTTC. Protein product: CASSMTGDSYNEQFF.

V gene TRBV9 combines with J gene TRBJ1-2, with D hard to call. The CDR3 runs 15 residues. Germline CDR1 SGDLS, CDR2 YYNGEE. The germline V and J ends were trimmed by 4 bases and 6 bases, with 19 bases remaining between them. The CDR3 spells CASSPSHPGWNGYTF. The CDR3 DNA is TGTGCCAGCAGCCCAAGCCATCCCGGGTGGAATGGCTACACCTTC.

Here the CDR3 DNA reads TGCGCCAGCAGCTTGGTTGGTAGCGAAGAGACCCAGTACTTC. It specifies CASSLVGSEETQYF. J is TRBJ2-5 and V is TRBV5-1; weak D call: TRBD2 (5 bases). The CDR3 loop spans 14 amino acids. Germline CDR1 and CDR2: SGHRS and YFSETQ. Trimming stripped 0 bases from V and 3 bases from J, with 9 bases between.

The CDR3 spells CASSLRGTQGGISQYF. For the CDR3, the DNA is TGTGCCAGCAGCCTTCGAGGGACACAAGGTGGGATCTCCCAGTACTTC. This chain links TRBV11-2 with TRBJ2-5; D may be TRBD1 (6 bases). The germline gives CDR1 SGHAT, CDR2 FQNNGV. The CDR3 runs to 16 residues. V gave up 5 bases and J gave up 9 bases, with 25 bases separating them.

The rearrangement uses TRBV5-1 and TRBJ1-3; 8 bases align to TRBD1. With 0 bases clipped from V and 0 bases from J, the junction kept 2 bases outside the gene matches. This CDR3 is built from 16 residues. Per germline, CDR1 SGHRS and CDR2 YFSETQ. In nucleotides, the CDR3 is TGCGCCAGCAGCTTGGGGACAGGGAACTCTGGAAACACCATATATTTT. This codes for CASSLGTGNSGNTIYF.

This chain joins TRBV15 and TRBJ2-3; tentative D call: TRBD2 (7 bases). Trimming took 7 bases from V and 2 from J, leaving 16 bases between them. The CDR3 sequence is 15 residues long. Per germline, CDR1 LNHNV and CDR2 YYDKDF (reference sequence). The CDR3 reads CATKGGAGTTDTQYF. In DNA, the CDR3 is TGTGCCACCAAGGGGGGAGCGGGGACCACAGATACGCAGTATTTT. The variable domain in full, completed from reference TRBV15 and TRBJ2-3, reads DAMVIQNPRYQVTQFGKPVTLSCSQTLNHNVMYWYQQKSSQAPKLLFHYYDKDFNNEADTPDNFQSRRPNTSFCFLDIRSPGLGDTAMYLCATKGGAGTTDTQYFGPGTRLTVL.

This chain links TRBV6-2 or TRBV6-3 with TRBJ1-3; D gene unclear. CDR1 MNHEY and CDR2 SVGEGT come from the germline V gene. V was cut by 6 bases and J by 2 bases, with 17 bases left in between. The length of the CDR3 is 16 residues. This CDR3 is CASSPQRGWPGNTIYF. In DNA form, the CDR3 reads TGTGCCAGCAGCCCTCAAAGAGGCTGGCCTGGAAACACCATATATTTT.

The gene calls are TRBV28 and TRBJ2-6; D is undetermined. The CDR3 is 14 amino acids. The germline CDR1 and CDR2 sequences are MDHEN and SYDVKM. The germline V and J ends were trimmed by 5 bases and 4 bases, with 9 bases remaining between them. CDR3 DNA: TGTGCCAGCAGTCCACTCTGGGGGGCCAACGTCCTGACTTTC. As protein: CASSPLWGANVLTF.

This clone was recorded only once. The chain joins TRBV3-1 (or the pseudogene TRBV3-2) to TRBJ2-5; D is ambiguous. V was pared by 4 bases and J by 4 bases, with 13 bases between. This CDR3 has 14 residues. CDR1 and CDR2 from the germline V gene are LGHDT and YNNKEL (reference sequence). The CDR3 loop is CASSRHGERETQYF. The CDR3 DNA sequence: TGTGCCAGCAGCCGTCACGGAGAGAGAGAGACCCAGTACTTC.